What follows are 28 T cell receptor beta chains derived from one specimen sequenced in a study of T cell changes during pregnancy in multiple sclerosis. Clones were read by immunoSEQ multiplex PCR, and TCRdb kept only the in-frame ones, dropping some. Here the sample spans approximately 92,000 clones, more than 85% being singletons. Sample: peripheral blood, taken in the first trimester of pregnancy. The receptors were sampled from a female donor with multiple sclerosis, enrolled in a pregnancy study.

The chain recombines TRBV27 with TRBJ2-7; tentatively, D is TRBD2 (6 bases). Per germline, CDR1 MNHEY and CDR2 SMNVEV (reference sequence). V was cut by 3 bases and J by 1 base, with 10 bases left in between. This CDR3 contains 14 residues. The CDR3 spells CASSFLAGSYEQYF. Written as DNA, the CDR3 is TGTGCCAGCAGTTTTCTGGCGGGGTCCTACGAGCAGTACTTC.

The gene calls are TRBV7-2 and TRBJ1-2, with 11 nucleotides matching TRBD1. Germline trimming cut 5 bases from V and 4 bases from J; bases unmatched to any gene: 3. Germline V gives CDR1 SGHTA, CDR2 FQGNSA. The CDR3 is 14 amino acids. The CDR3 DNA sequence: TGTGCCAGCAGCACCGGACAGGGGGCCTATGGCTACACCTTC. Translated: CASSTGQGAYGYTF.

The chain is built from TRBV5-1 and TRBJ2-1; 11 bases map to TRBD2. The CDR3 length is 15 residues. Germline V CDR1 and CDR2: SGHRS, YFSETQ. V lost 2 bases and J lost 5; bases outside the gene matches: 3. The CDR3 is CASSLGTSGNNEQFF. The CDR3 DNA follows: TGCGCCAGCAGCTTAGGGACTAGCGGAAACAATGAGCAGTTCTTC.

The chain employs TRBV19 and TRBJ1-1, with 8 bases aligning to TRBD1. Germline lookup yields CDR1 LNHDA and CDR2 SQIVND (reference sequence). The CDR3 spans 14 residues. V trimming: 7 bases; J trimming: 11 bases; junction bases outside the gene matches: 15. DNA of the CDR3: TGTGCCAGTACCTTAGGACAGGGCCGGGTGGAGGCTTTCTTT. It codes for CASTLGQGRVEAFF.

The chain couples TRBV6-1 to TRBJ2-3; tentatively, D is TRBD2 (6 bases). V lost 8 bases and J lost 3, with 15 bases in between. Looked up from germline, CDR1 is MNHNS and CDR2 is SASEGT. The CDR3 totals 14 residues. CDR3 in DNA: TGTGCCAGCCGAGTTACTAGCAGTACAGATACGCAGTATTTT. Its translation: CASRVTSSTDTQYF.

The chain employs TRBV7-9 and TRBJ2-2, with D possibly TRBD2 on 6 matching bases. Germline V gene sequence: CDR1 SEHNR, CDR2 FQNEAQ (reference sequence). The CDR3 runs to 14 residues. V was clipped by 6 bases and J by 3 bases, with 11 bases between them. The CDR3 sequence: CASRAGTYTGELFF. The CDR3, as DNA: TGTGCCAGCAGGGCAGGGACTTACACCGGGGAGCTGTTTTTT.

V is TRBV30 and J is TRBJ1-2; maybe TRBD1 (6 bases). Germline assignment: CDR1 GTSNPN and CDR2 SVGIG (reference sequence). With 3 bases removed from V and 4 bases from J, the gap between germline ends came to 15 bases. The CDR3 sequence is 14 residues long. CDR3 loop: CAWRPTGISYGYTF. CDR3 in DNA: TGTGCCTGGAGGCCAACAGGGATCAGCTATGGCTACACCTTC.

The J gene is TRBJ2-1, the V gene TRBV2; 9 nucleotides line up with TRBD1. V was pared by 3 bases and J by 4 bases, with 7 bases of the junction left unmatched. The CDR3 covers 16 residues. The germline CDR1 and CDR2 sequences are SNHLY and FYNNEI. The CDR3 spells CASSDSQGARYNEQFF. CDR3 coding DNA: TGTGCCAGCAGTGATTCACAGGGGGCGCGATACAATGAGCAGTTCTTC.

V usage is TRBV27 and J usage is TRBJ2-7, with TRBD2 identical over 8 bases. The CDR3 sequence is 16 residues long. Germline CDR1 and CDR2: MNHEY and SMNVEV (reference sequence). V trimming: 0 bases; J trimming: 2 bases; junction bases outside the gene matches: 6. For the CDR3, the DNA is TGTGCCAGCAGTTTATCCCCGGGACTAGTCGCCTACGAGCAGTACTTC. Amino acids: CASSLSPGLVAYEQYF.

The genes are TRBV4-3 and TRBJ2-3, with TRBD2 identical over 7 bases. The trim removed 5 bases at V and 0 bases at J, leaving 14 bases unmatched. Germline assignment: CDR1 LGHNA and CDR2 YSLEER. The CDR3 covers 18 residues. CDR3 region: CASSSRDYYNSSTDTQYF. For the CDR3, the DNA is TGCGCCAGCAGCAGCCGGGACTACTATAACTCTAGCACAGATACGCAGTATTTT.

The chain carries TRBV9 and TRBJ2-2, with 8 positions matching TRBD2. V trimming: 4 bases; J trimming: 1 base; junction bases outside the gene matches: 6. Looked up from germline, CDR1 is SGDLS and CDR2 is YYNGEE. The CDR3 sequence is 16 residues long. The CDR3 loop reads CASSPRAGENTGELFF. For the CDR3, the DNA is TGTGCCAGCAGCCCCCGAGCGGGAGAGAACACCGGGGAGCTGTTTTTT.

This sequence joins TRBV7-2 and TRBJ2-1, with 7 bases matching TRBD2. The CDR3 has 16 amino acids. V was clipped by 1 base and J by 8 bases; unmatched bases: 11. Germline values: CDR1 SGHTA, CDR2 FQGNSA. Here the CDR3 DNA reads TGTGCCAGCAGCTTAGGGACGAGGGAGGGAGGCCATGAGCAGTTCTTC. As protein: CASSLGTREGGHEQFF.

This clone was picked up one time. The rearrangement links TRBV6-4 to TRBJ1-3, with TRBD1 identical over 9 bases. The CDR3 is made up of 16 amino acids. With 6 bases clipped from V and 1 base from J, the junction kept 7 bases outside the gene matches. Germline CDR1 MRHNA, CDR2 SNTAGT. CDR3 sequence: CASSPRGTGSGNTIYF. CDR3 DNA: TGTGCCAGCAGCCCTCGTGGGACAGGGTCTGGAAACACCATATATTTT.

The chain combines TRBV27 with TRBJ2-3, with TRBD1 identical over 10 bases. V was clipped by 11 bases and J by 6 bases; unmatched bases: 8. This CDR3 spans 13 amino acids. Looked up from germline, CDR1 is MNHEY and CDR2 is SMNVEV (reference sequence). Written as DNA, the CDR3 is TGTGCCGTTGGACAGGGGGTTCTGGATACGCAGTATTTT. Translated: CAVGQGVLDTQYF.

The V call is TRBV4-2, the J call TRBJ1-1, with 8 bases aligning to TRBD1. V trimming: 2 bases; J trimming: 6 bases; junction bases outside the gene matches: 2. There are 13 residues in the CDR3. The germline gives CDR1 LGHNA, CDR2 YNFKEQ. CDR3 DNA sequence: TGTGCCAGCAGCCAACGACAGGGGTCTGAAGCTTTCTTT. It encodes CASSQRQGSEAFF.

V is TRBV29-1 and J is TRBJ2-5; 14 bases map to TRBD2. Unmatched junction bases numbered 10, after V lost 1 base and J lost 9 bases. Germline V gives CDR1 SQVTM, CDR2 ANQGSEA. The CDR3 is 16 amino acids. DNA for the CDR3: TGCAGCGTTGAAGGTCGACTAGCGGGGGGGTTCTGGGCCCAGTACTTC. This codes for CSVEGRLAGGFWAQYF.

The CDR3 bases are TGCGCCAGCAGCACGGGACTGGAGGACGAGCAGTACTTC. As protein: CASSTGLEDEQYF. V gene TRBV5-1 combines with J gene TRBJ2-7, with D perhaps TRBD2 (6 bases). The CDR3 loop spans 13 amino acids. Germline lookup yields CDR1 SGHRS and CDR2 YFSETQ. V lost 4 bases and J lost 5, with 13 bases in between. The entire variable domain, with the rest obtained from reference TRBV5-1 and TRBJ2-7, is as follows: KAGVTQTPRYLIKTRGQQVTLSCSPISGHRSVSWYQQTPGQGLQFLFEYFSETQRNKGNFPGRFSGRQFSNSRSEMNVSTLELGDSALYLCASSTGLEDEQYFGPGTRLTVT.

The chain couples TRBV5-4 to TRBJ1-1, with a possible D match to TRBD1 (5 bases). The CDR3 loop spans 16 amino acids. Trimming left V 4 bases short and J 4 bases short, with 20 bases between. Germline V lookup: CDR1 SGHNT, CDR2 YYREEE (reference sequence). In DNA form, the CDR3 reads TGTGCCAGCAGCAACCGCCCGGGCAGGGCGGCCACTGAAGCTTTCTTT. Amino acid sequence: CASSNRPGRAATEAFF. Filled out from reference TRBV5-4 and TRBJ1-1, the complete variable domain reads ETGVTQSPTHLIKTRGQQVTLRCSSQSGHNTVSWYQQALGQGPQFIFQYYREEENGRGNFPPRFSGLQFPNYSSELNVNALELDDSALYLCASSNRPGRAATEAFFGQGTRLTVV.

This chain connects TRBV7-2 to TRBJ2-3, with TRBD1 identical over 7 bases. CDR1 and CDR2 (germline): SGHTA, FQGNSA. With V trimmed by 3 bases and J by 4 bases, 10 bases remained unmatched. This CDR3 region has 16 residues. CDR3 nucleotides: TGTGCCAGCAGCTTTGAAAGGGGGCGCGAGGCAGATACGCAGTATTTT. This translates into CASSFERGREADTQYF.

J is TRBJ2-2 and V is TRBV7-3, with D maybe TRBD2 (5 bases). Trimming removed 5 bases at V and 0 bases at J, with 13 bases between. The CDR3 loop spans 16 amino acids. Germline V gene data show CDR1 as SGHTA and CDR2 as FQGTGA. Here the CDR3 reads CASSHGGWANTGELFF. Here the CDR3 DNA reads TGTGCCAGCAGCCACGGCGGGTGGGCGAACACCGGGGAGCTGTTTTTT. Together with reference TRBV7-3 and TRBJ2-2, the CDR3 gives the full variable domain: GAGVSQTPSNKVTEKGKYVELRCDPISGHTALYWYRQSLGQGPEFLIYFQGTGAADDSGLPNDRFFAVRPEGSVSTLKIQRTERGDSAVYLCASSHGGWANTGELFFGEGSRLTVL.

The CDR3 reads CASSLGQGEGYTF. As DNA, the CDR3 is TGTGCCAGCAGCTTAGGACAGGGAGAAGGCTACACCTTC. This rearrangement joins TRBV7-6 to TRBJ1-2; TRBD1 matches 7 bases. The CDR3 extends over 13 amino acids. V shed 1 base, J shed 8 bases, and the junction held 4 bases outside the gene matches. The germline gives CDR1 SGHVS, CDR2 FNYEAQ.

CDR3 sequence (DNA): TGTGCCAGCAGCCCGCCCGGGGGGTACGAGCAGTACTTC. As protein: CASSPPGGYEQYF. The chain is built from TRBV5-4 and TRBJ2-7; 7 bases are shared with TRBD2. J was trimmed by 4 bases and V by 4 bases; bases with no gene match: 5. Germline V gives CDR1 SGHNT, CDR2 YYREEE (reference sequence). The CDR3 loop spans 13 amino acids.

The CDR3 sequence is CASSQDPRINYGYTF. CDR3 DNA: TGCGCCAGCAGCCAAGATCCCAGGATTAACTATGGCTACACCTTC. V gene TRBV4-1 combines with J gene TRBJ1-2; D is uncertain. The V and J ends lost 0 bases and 1 base respectively, with 9 bases between them. CDR1 is MGHRA and CDR2 is YSYEKL in the germline V gene. The CDR3 length is 15 residues.

The rearrangement uses TRBV7-2 and TRBJ2-7, with D possibly being TRBD1 (7 bases). The germline CDR1 and CDR2 sequences are SGHTA and FQGNSA. V was pared by 2 bases and J by 9 bases, with 17 bases between. CDR3 length equals 14 residues. CDR3 residues: CASSLSRGQRVQYF. The CDR3 DNA is TGTGCCAGCAGCTTAAGTCGGGGACAGCGGGTGCAGTACTTC.

A remark on this clone: In the same sample, other DNA sequences code for this CDR3. This sequence joins TRBV28 and TRBJ2-7; D ambiguous. CDR3 length equals 12 residues. CDR1 is MDHEN, CDR2 SYDVKM, per germline. V was shortened by 1 base and J by 4 bases, with 5 bases between the two germline ends. CDR3 in DNA: TGTGCCAGCAGTTTATCCCCGTACGAGCAGTACTTC. Protein: CASSLSPYEQYF.

The rearrangement joins TRBV18 to TRBJ1-5; D perhaps matches TRBD1 (5 bases). V was trimmed by 4 bases and J by 6 bases, leaving 13 bases between them. CDR1 and CDR2 from the germline V gene are KGHSH and LQKENI. The CDR3 covers 14 residues. CDR3 protein: CASSLQGLGQPQHF. In DNA form, the CDR3 reads TGTGCCAGCTCACTTCAGGGATTGGGTCAGCCCCAGCATTTT.

The chain joins TRBV19 to TRBJ2-3, with D tentatively TRBD1 (5 bases). V gave up 1 base and J gave up 5 bases, with 13 bases separating them. Germline CDR1 and CDR2: LNHDA and SQIVND (reference sequence). The CDR3 covers 15 residues. CDR3 in DNA: TGTGCCAGTAGTATAGCTCCGGTTGACAGAGATACGCAGTATTTT. This gives the protein CASSIAPVDRDTQYF.

The chain employs TRBV27 and TRBJ1-1; 11 bases line up with TRBD1. Germline V lookup: CDR1 MNHEY, CDR2 SMNVEV (reference sequence). V lost 3 bases to trimming and J lost 3 bases; unmatched junction nucleotides: 15. The CDR3 is made up of 19 amino acids. The CDR3 DNA follows: TGTGCCAGCAGTTTGTCTTATTGGCCCGGGACAGGGGGAGACACTGAAGCTTTCTTT. It yields the protein CASSLSYWPGTGGDTEAFF.